A single sample is the source of the 20 T cell receptor beta chains below, sequenced in a study of STAT3 mutations in large granular lymphocyte leukemia. Assay: immunoSEQ multiplex PCR; the TCRdb copy retains only in-frame clones and omits some. This sample yields tens of thousands of clones, of which roughly 81% are seen a single time; approximately 0.41% belongs to the top ten. For these TCRs, the target antigens are not known. Regarding the study as a whole: Every T-LGLL patient had at least one immunodominant TCRbeta clonotype.

Specimen: PBMCs. The source of these receptors is a human donor with T large granular lymphocyte leukemia. Some clones in this sample may be carry-over from other donors' samples.

The CDR3: CASTEGTWPQQFF. The CDR3 DNA is TGTGCCAGCACGGAGGGGACTTGGCCTCAGCAGTTCTTC. J is TRBJ2-1 and V is TRBV2, with D perhaps TRBD2 (6 bases). CDR1 and CDR2 from the germline V gene are SNHLY and FYNNEI. Between the trimmed V and J ends, which lost 7 bases and 11 bases, there was a span of 18 bases. The length of the CDR3 is 13 residues.

This clone was seen a handful of times. The chain links TRBV11-2 to TRBJ2-3; 11 bases are a match to TRBD2. From germline, CDR1 is SGHAT and CDR2 FQNNGV. The CDR3 runs 14 residues. Trimming took 5 bases from V and 10 from J; bases not matched to a gene: 8. CDR3: CASSTTGTSGSQYF. DNA of the CDR3: TGTGCCAGCAGCACCACCGGGACTAGCGGATCGCAGTATTTT.

This clone was seen more than once but under ten times. The V and J genes are TRBV2 and TRBJ1-5; tentatively, D is TRBD1 (5 bases). This CDR3 has 14 amino acids. Germline assignment: CDR1 SNHLY and CDR2 FYNNEI. Deletions cut 5 bases from V and 0 bases from J, with 8 bases between. CDR3 loop: CASSYRISNQPQHF. The CDR3 coding sequence is TGTGCCAGCAGTTACAGGATTAGCAATCAGCCCCAGCATTTT. Full variable domain (remainder filled in from reference TRBV2 and TRBJ1-5): EPEVTQTPSHQVTQMGQEVILRCVPISNHLYFYWYRQILGQKVEFLVSFYNNEISEKSEIFDDQFSVERPDGSNFTLKIRSTKLEDSAMYFCASSYRISNQPQHFGDGTRLSIL.

The chain uses TRBV14 and TRBJ2-2, with a weak D call TRBD1 (6 bases). With 2 bases removed from V and 5 bases from J, the gap between germline ends came to 9 bases. The germline gives CDR1 SGHDN, CDR2 FVKESK. The CDR3 is 14 residues long. The CDR3 DNA sequence: TGTGCCAGCAGCCAACACAGGGAGACCGGGGAGCTGTTTTTT. Protein sequence: CASSQHRETGELFF.

This clone is a singleton in its sample. The J gene is TRBJ2-7, the V gene TRBV27; D possibly uses TRBD1 or TRBD2 (5 bases each). V lost 5 bases and J 3 bases, leaving 14 bases between the germline ends. Germline lookup yields CDR1 MNHEY and CDR2 SMNVEV (reference sequence). The CDR3 covers 14 residues. CDR3 sequence: CASSLGGQDYEQYF. The DNA for the CDR3 is TGTGCCAGCAGTCTCGGAGGACAAGACTACGAGCAGTACTTC.

The chain uses TRBV5-6 and TRBJ1-4; D possibly corresponds to TRBD1 (5 bases). V lost 3 bases and J lost 6, with 15 bases in between. The CDR3 spans 15 residues. Germline V gene sequence: CDR1 SGHDT, CDR2 YYEEEE. For the CDR3, the DNA is TGTGCCAGCAGCTCACCCGGGACCGAAGATGAAAAACTGTTTTTT. This gives the protein CASSSPGTEDEKLFF.

The chain joins TRBV6-1 to TRBJ2-7, with D maybe TRBD1 (7 bases). Trimming pared 6 bases from V and 2 bases from J, leaving 17 bases between. The CDR3 spans 15 residues. CDR1 MNHNS and CDR2 SASEGT come from the germline V gene. The CDR3 region is CASSLDRRGTYEQYV. The CDR3 nucleotides read TGTGCCAGCAGCTTGGACAGGCGGGGAACCTACGAGCAGTACGTC.

This chain links TRBV5-1 with TRBJ2-5; TRBD1 matches 7 bases. This CDR3 spans 14 amino acids. Germline V gene sequence: CDR1 SGHRS, CDR2 YFSETQ. J was trimmed by 2 bases and V by 7 bases; bases with no gene match: 8. CDR3 loop: CASSTGWGQETQYF. CDR3 in DNA: TGCGCCAGCTCGACAGGGTGGGGACAAGAGACCCAGTACTTC. Full variable domain (remainder filled in from reference TRBV5-1 and TRBJ2-5): KAGVTQTPRYLIKTRGQQVTLSCSPISGHRSVSWYQQTPGQGLQFLFEYFSETQRNKGNFPGRFSGRQFSNSRSEMNVSTLELGDSALYLCASSTGWGQETQYFGPGTRLLVL.

The rearrangement uses TRBV5-1 and TRBJ2-3; 7 nucleotides align to TRBD1. This CDR3 has 14 residues. Germline assignment: CDR1 SGHRS and CDR2 YFSETQ. Trimming took 4 bases from V and 5 from J; bases not matched to a gene: 7. CDR3 amino acids: CASSLRDSRDTQYF. The CDR3 region has the DNA TGCGCCAGCAGCCTTAGGGACAGTAGAGATACGCAGTATTTT. Based on the CDR3 plus reference TRBV5-1 and TRBJ2-3, the full variable domain is KAGVTQTPRYLIKTRGQQVTLSCSPISGHRSVSWYQQTPGQGLQFLFEYFSETQRNKGNFPGRFSGRQFSNSRSEMNVSTLELGDSALYLCASSLRDSRDTQYFGPGTRLTVL.

The genes are TRBV5-1 and TRBJ1-1; no firm D call. CDR3 length: 16 residues. CDR1 is SGHRS and CDR2 is YFSETQ in the germline V gene. V lost 2 bases and J 1 base, leaving 15 bases between the germline ends. The CDR3 loop is CASSLIPGMTNTEAFF. The DNA for the CDR3 is TGCGCCAGCAGCTTAATCCCGGGAATGACGAACACTGAAGCTTTCTTT.

This clone was seen a single time. This rearrangement joins TRBV14 to TRBJ2-2; TRBD1 matches 9 bases. The J segment lost 0 bases and the V segment lost 2 bases, leaving 10 bases of the junction unmatched. There are 19 residues in the CDR3. The germline V gene has CDR1 SGHDN and CDR2 FVKESK. Written as DNA, the CDR3 is TGTGCCAGCAGCCAACCCGGGACAGGGCTGTCGACGAACACCGGGGAGCTGTTTTTT. It codes for CASSQPGTGLSTNTGELFF.

The chain carries TRBV10-3 and TRBJ2-2, with 7 positions matching TRBD2. The CDR3 loop spans 15 amino acids. The trim removed 10 bases at V and 0 bases at J, leaving 8 bases unmatched. CDR1 is ENHRY, CDR2 SYGVKD, per germline. The DNA of the CDR3 is TGTGCCACCCGAGGACTAGGCCCGAACACCGGGGAGCTGTTTTTT. This encodes CATRGLGPNTGELFF.

V gene TRBV10-3 combines with J gene TRBJ2-3, with D perhaps given as TRBD1 or TRBD2 (5 bases each). This CDR3 comprises 15 residues. V was shortened by 8 bases and J by 0 bases, with 15 bases between the two germline ends. Germline V CDR1 and CDR2: ENHRY, SYGVKD. The CDR3 region has the DNA TGTGCCATCGGGGGATCGCGGTCTAGCACAGATACGCAGTATTTT. This codes for CAIGGSRSSTDTQYF.

This clone was picked up a small number of times. This chain links TRBV19 with TRBJ1-5; D call uncertain. There are 14 residues in the CDR3. Trimming took 2 bases from V and 5 from J, leaving 10 bases between them. Germline assignment: CDR1 LNHDA and CDR2 SQIVND (reference sequence). CDR3 nucleotides: TGTGCCAGTAGTATACTGTCGACGTATCAGCCCCAGCATTTT. Translated: CASSILSTYQPQHF.

Only one count was recorded for this clone. The V gene is TRBV18, the J gene TRBJ2-7, with TRBD1 matching 7 bases. Germline V CDR1 and CDR2: KGHSH, LQKENI. V lost 3 bases and J lost 4; bases outside the gene matches: 6. The CDR3 contains 14 residues. CDR3: CASSPSGQNYEQYV. The CDR3 nucleotides read TGTGCCAGCTCACCGTCGGGACAGAATTACGAGCAGTACGTC.

This clone was found a few times. V gene TRBV7-9 combines with J gene TRBJ2-5; possibly TRBD2 for D (7 bases). The V end lost 7 bases, the J end lost 5 bases, and 17 bases lay between the germline ends. CDR1 and CDR2 (germline): SEHNR, FQNEAQ (reference sequence). This CDR3 is 14 amino acids long. CDR3 region: CASINSGGGETQYF. Here the CDR3 DNA reads TGTGCCAGCATTAACTCGGGCGGGGGCGAGACCCAGTACTTC.

The chain employs TRBV27 and TRBJ1-1; D perhaps matches TRBD1 (5 bases). Per germline, CDR1 MNHEY and CDR2 SMNVEV (reference sequence). V was pared by 0 bases and J by 0 bases, with 5 bases between. This CDR3 is built from 14 residues. CDR3 amino acids: CASSLSGVNTEAFF. The DNA for the CDR3 is TGTGCCAGCAGTTTATCAGGGGTGAACACTGAAGCTTTCTTT.

V gene TRBV11-2 combines with J gene TRBJ2-5, with 7 bases aligning to TRBD2. Germline V gives CDR1 SGHAT, CDR2 FQNNGV. There are 15 residues in the CDR3. The junction had 6 bases not matched to a gene; V was cut back by 4 bases and J by 1 base. CDR3 DNA sequence: TGTGCCAGCAGCTCTGCTAGCGGCCTCCAAGAGACCCAGTACTTC. It specifies CASSSASGLQETQYF. Filled out from reference TRBV11-2 and TRBJ2-5, the complete variable domain reads EAGVAQSPRYKIIEKRQSVAFWCNPISGHATLYWYQQILGQGPKLLIQFQNNGVVDDSQLPKDRFSAERLKGVDSTLKIQPAKLEDSAVYLCASSSASGLQETQYFGPGTRLLVL.

The chain's CDR3 is CASSAAGGGGWYEQYF. In DNA, the CDR3 is TGTGCCAGCAGCGCCGCCGGGGGCGGGGGGTGGTACGAGCAGTACTTC. The chain is built from TRBV9 and TRBJ2-7, with 8 bases aligning to TRBD2. The CDR3 is 16 amino acids. V lost 3 bases to trimming and J lost 4 bases; unmatched junction nucleotides: 12. Germline CDR1 and CDR2: SGDLS and YYNGEE.

This clone was recorded a few times. This rearrangement joins TRBV18 to TRBJ1-6, with unresolved D. Trimming removed 0 bases from V and 4 bases from J, with 4 bases in between. There are 14 residues in the CDR3. Germline CDR1 KGHSH, CDR2 LQKENI. CDR3 sequence: CASSPPGYNSPLHF. The CDR3 DNA sequence: TGTGCCAGCTCACCACCAGGATATAATTCACCCCTCCACTTT.